This TCR beta chain was documented in a study of tumor-infiltrating lymphocytes in primary liver carcinoma. For this clonotype: No antigen is known for it. With a much larger clone just one base away, this may be a read error.

Trimming stripped 5 bases from V and 5 bases from J, with 10 bases between. This CDR3 region has 12 residues. Blood RNA came from unsorted whole blood; germline DNA was also extracted. Study outcomes and limitations: Tumor-blood pairs (like tumor-adjacent pairs) overlapped less than tumor region pairs did.

TCR beta cDNA was reverse-transcribed from roughly 0.45 ug of total RNA. The reaction used a constant-region primer and ProtoScript II reverse transcriptase. What produced the TCR beta libraries was three nested multiplex PCR rounds using slightly modified ARM-PCR. TRBV1-TRBV30 forward primers paired with a C-beta reverse primer were used in the first two PCR rounds, which ran roughly 11 cycles each. TCRdb fed the multiplex PCR reads into MiXCR, producing one record per CDR3 protein. This table has fewer than 400,000 distinct CDR3 sequences, approximately 58% appearing once. The V call is TRBV12-3 or TRBV12-4, the J call TRBJ2-7; D remains unclear. Sequences were obtained from peripheral blood. This sequence originates from a woman in her thirties with primary liver carcinoma and hepatitis B virus infection. The CDR3 loop is CASSTYPNEQYF. CDR3 in DNA: TGTGCCAGCAGTACTTACCCTAACGAGCAGTACTTC.